This T cell receptor beta chain came from a study of human T cells and chemical hapten exposure. Study-wide context: In the approximately 24-week study, patients were dosed weekly with diphenylcyclopropenone on the scalp throughout.

Germline assignment: CDR1 SEHNR and CDR2 FQNEAQ (reference sequence). J was trimmed by 8 bases and V by 5 bases; bases with no gene match: 15. This CDR3 comprises 17 residues. In TCRdb, the RACE reads were re-called with MiXCR into one record per CDR3 protein. The profile shows a few hundred thousand distinct CDR3 sequences, around 6% of them singletons. Stated time point: patch test 2, 6 weeks after DPC sensitization. Described treatment: therapeutic diphenylcyclopropenone sensitization with weekly scalp DPC. The chain couples TRBV7-9 to TRBJ2-3, with 11 bases that match TRBD2. The source was whole blood, collected in connection with sensitization to the hapten diphenylcyclopropenone (DPC). This receptor was taken from a woman younger than 30 with alopecia areata. Some clones in this sample may be carry-over from other donors' samples. The CDR3 region is CASSPQGLAANRATQYF. In DNA form, the CDR3 reads TGTGCCAGCAGCCCTCAGGGACTAGCGGCCAACCGGGCTACGCAGTATTTT. Looking up the rest from reference TRBV7-9 and TRBJ2-3 gives the full variable domain: DTGVSQNPRHKITKRGQNVTFRCDPISEHNRLYWYRQTLGQGPEFLTYFQNEAQLEKSRLLSDRFSAERPKGSFSTLEIQRTEQGDSAMYLCASSPQGLAANRATQYFGPGTRLTVL.